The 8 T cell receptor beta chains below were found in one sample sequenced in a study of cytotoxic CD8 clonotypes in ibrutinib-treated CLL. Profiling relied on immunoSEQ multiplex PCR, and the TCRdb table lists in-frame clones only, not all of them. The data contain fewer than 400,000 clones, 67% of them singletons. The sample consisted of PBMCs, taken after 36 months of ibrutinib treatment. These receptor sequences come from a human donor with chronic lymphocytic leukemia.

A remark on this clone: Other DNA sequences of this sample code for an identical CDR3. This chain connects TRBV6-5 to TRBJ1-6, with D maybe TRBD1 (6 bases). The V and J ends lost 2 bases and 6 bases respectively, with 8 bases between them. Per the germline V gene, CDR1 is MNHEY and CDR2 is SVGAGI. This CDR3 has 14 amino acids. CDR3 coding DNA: TGTGCCAGCAGTTACGGAGGGGGTAATTCACCCCTCCACTTT. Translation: CASSYGGGNSPLHF.

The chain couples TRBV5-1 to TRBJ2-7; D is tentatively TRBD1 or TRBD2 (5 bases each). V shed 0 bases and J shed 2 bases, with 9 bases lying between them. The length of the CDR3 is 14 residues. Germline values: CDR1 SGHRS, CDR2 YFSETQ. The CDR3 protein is CASSLGGSTYEQYF. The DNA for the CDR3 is TGCGCCAGCAGCTTGGGGGGGTCAACCTACGAGCAGTACTTC.

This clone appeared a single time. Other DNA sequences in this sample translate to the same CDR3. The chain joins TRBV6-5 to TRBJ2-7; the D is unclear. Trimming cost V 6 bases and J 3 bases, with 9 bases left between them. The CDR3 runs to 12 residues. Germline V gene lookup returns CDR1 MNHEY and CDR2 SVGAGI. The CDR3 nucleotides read TGTGCCAGCAGCCTGGGCGGCTACGAGCAGTACTTC. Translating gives CASSLGGYEQYF.

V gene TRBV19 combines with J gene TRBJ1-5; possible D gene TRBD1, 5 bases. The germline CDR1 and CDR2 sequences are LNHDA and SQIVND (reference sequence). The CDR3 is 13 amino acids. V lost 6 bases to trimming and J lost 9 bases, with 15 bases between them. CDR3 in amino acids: CASSRDGSGPQHF. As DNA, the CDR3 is TGTGCCAGTAGCCGGGACGGCTCAGGGCCCCAGCATTTT.

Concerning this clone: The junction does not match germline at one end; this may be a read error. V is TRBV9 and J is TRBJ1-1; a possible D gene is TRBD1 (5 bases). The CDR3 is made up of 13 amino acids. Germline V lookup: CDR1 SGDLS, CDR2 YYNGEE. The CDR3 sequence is CASSVALGPLALF. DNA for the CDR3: TGTGCCAGCAGCGTAGCCTTGGGACCTTTAGCCCTCTTT.

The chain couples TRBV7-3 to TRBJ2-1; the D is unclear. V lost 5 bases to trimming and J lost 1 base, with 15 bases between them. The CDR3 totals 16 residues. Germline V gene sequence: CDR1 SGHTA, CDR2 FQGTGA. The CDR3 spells CASSLVDTVSYNEQFF. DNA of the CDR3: TGTGCCAGCAGCCTAGTAGATACGGTGTCCTACAATGAGCAGTTCTTC.

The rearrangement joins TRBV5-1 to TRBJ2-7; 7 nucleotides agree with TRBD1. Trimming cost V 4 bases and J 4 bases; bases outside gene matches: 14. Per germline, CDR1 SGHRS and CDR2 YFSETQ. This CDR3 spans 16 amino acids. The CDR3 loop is CASSLPDRVGLYEQYF. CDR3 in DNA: TGCGCCAGCAGCCTTCCAGACAGGGTTGGGCTGTACGAGCAGTACTTC.

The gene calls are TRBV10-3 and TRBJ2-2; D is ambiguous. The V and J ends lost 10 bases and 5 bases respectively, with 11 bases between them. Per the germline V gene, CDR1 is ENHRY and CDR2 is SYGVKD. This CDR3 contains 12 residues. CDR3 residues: CATTGDTGELFF. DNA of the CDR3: TGTGCCACCACCGGTGATACCGGGGAGCTGTTTTTT.